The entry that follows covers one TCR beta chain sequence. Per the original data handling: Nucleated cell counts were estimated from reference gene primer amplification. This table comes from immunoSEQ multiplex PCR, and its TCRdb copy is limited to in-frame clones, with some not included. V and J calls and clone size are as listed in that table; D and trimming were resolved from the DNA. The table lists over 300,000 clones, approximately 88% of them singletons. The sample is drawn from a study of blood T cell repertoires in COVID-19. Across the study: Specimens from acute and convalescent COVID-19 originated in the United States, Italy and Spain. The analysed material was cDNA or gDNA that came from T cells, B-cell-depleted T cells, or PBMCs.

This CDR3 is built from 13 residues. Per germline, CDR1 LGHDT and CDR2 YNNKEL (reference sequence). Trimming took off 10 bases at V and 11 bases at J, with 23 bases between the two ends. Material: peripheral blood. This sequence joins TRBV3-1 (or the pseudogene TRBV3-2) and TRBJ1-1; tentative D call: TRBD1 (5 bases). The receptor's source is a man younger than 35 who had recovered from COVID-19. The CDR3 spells CANVISDSVSAFF. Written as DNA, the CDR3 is TGTGCCAACGTTATCTCCGACAGCGTGTCGGCTTTCTTT.